The clone carrying this TCR beta chain occurred a few times. This sample is part of a study of CD8+ T cells in alopecia areata. The overall study: Those patients who were treated received oral tofacitinib, which was given at 5 to 10 mg twice daily for moderate-to-severe alopecia areata.

Following extraction, RNA underwent reverse transcription to cDNA, which served as the sequencing template. Libraries were prepared by immunoSEQ multiplex PCR; TCRdb keeps only in-frame clonotypes and omits some of them. The sample records 100,000 to 150,000 clones, approximately 38% being singletons. Researchers picked out CD4+ and CD8+ T cells from PBMCs by sorting. Deletions cut 6 bases from V and 0 bases from J, with 18 bases between. The CDR3 contains 16 residues. Germline V gene lookup returns CDR1 SQVTM and CDR2 ANQGSEA. The source material was CD4+ T cells sorted from blood. The chain uses TRBV29-1 and TRBJ2-1; D remains unclear. This TCR came from a human donor with alopecia areata. CDR3 in amino acids: CSVKGGERVSYNEQFF. The CDR3 DNA sequence: TGCAGCGTCAAGGGTGGTGAAAGAGTCTCCTACAATGAGCAGTTCTTC.